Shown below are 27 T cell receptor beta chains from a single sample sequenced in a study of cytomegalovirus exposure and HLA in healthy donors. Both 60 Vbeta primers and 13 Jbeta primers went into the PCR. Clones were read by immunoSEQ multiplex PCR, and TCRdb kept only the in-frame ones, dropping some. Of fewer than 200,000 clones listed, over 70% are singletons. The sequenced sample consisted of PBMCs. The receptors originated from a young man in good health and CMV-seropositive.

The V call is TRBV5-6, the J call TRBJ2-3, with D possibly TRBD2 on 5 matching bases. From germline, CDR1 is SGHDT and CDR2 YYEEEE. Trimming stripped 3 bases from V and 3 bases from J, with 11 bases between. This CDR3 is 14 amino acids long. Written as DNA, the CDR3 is TGTGCCAGCAGCTCTGGGTGGGAGACAGATACGCAGTATTTT. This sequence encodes CASSSGWETDTQYF.

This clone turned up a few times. CDR3 nucleotide sequence: TGTGCCATCAGGCCGGGACAGGGGGCCCTAGACAACTATGGCTACACCTTC. Residues: CAIRPGQGALDNYGYTF. The chain is built from TRBV10-3 and TRBJ1-2, with 12 bases fitting TRBD1. Germline trimming cut 6 bases from V and 2 bases from J; bases unmatched to any gene: 10. The germline CDR1 and CDR2 sequences are ENHRY and SYGVKD. The CDR3 is 17 residues long.

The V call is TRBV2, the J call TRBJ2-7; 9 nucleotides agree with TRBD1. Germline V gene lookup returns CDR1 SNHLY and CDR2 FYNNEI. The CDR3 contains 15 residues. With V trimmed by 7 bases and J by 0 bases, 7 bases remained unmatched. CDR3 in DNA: TGTGCCAGCACCATCGGACAGGGGAGCTCCTACGAGCAGTACTTC. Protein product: CASTIGQGSSYEQYF.

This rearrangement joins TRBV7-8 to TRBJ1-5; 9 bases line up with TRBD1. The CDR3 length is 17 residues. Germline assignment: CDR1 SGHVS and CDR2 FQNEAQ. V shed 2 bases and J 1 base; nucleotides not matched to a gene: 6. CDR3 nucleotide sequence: TGTGCCAGCAGCTTAAGACAGGGGGAGGAGAGCAATCAGCCCCAGCATTTT. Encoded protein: CASSLRQGEESNQPQHF. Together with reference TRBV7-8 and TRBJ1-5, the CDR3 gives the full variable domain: GAGVSQSPRYKVAKRGQDVALRCDPISGHVSLFWYQQALGQGPEFLTYFQNEAQLDKSGLPSDRFFAERPEGSVSTLKIQRTQQEDSAVYLCASSLRQGEESNQPQHFGDGTRLSIL.

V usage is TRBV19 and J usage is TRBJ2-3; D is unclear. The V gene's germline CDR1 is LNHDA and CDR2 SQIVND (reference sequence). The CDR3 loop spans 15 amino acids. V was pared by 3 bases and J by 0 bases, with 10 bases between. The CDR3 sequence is CASSMVRSSTDTQYF. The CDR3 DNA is TGTGCCAGTAGTATGGTGCGGTCTAGCACAGATACGCAGTATTTT.

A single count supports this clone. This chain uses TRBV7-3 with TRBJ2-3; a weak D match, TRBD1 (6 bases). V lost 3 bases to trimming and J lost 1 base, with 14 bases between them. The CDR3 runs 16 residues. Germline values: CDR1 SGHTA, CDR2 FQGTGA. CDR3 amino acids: CASSLQSGAGTDTQYF. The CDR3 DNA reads TGTGCCAGCAGCTTGCAATCAGGGGCCGGCACAGATACGCAGTATTTT.

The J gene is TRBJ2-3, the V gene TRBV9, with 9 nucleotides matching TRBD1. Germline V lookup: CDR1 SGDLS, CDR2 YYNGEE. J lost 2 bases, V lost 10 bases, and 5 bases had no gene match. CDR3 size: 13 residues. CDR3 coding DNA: TGTGCCGGGGGACAGGGAAACACAGATACGCAGTATTTT. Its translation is CAGGQGNTDTQYF.

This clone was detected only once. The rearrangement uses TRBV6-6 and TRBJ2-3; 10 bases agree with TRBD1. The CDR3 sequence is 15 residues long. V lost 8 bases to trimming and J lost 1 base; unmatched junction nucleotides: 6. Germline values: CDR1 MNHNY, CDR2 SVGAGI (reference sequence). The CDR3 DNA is TGTGCCAGCGATGCCGGGACAGGGGGCACAGATACGCAGTATTTT. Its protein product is CASDAGTGGTDTQYF.

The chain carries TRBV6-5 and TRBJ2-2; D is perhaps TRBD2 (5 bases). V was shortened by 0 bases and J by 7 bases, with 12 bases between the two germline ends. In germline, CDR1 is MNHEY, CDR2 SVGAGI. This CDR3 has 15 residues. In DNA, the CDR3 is TGTGCCAGCAGTTACTCGACACCGAGGGACGGGGAGCTGTTTTTT. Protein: CASSYSTPRDGELFF.

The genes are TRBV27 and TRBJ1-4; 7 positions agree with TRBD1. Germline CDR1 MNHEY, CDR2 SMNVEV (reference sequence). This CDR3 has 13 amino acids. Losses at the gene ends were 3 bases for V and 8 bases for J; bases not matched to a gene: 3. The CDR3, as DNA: TGTGCCAGCAGTTTCTCAGGGGGGGAAAAACTGTTTTTT. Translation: CASSFSGGEKLFF.

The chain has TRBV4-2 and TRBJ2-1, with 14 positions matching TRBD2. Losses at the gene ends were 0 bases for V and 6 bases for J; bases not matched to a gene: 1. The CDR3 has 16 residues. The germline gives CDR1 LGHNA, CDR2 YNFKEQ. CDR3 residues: CASSQEGTSGSNEQFF. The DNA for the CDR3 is TGTGCCAGCAGCCAAGAAGGGACTAGCGGGAGCAATGAGCAGTTCTTC.

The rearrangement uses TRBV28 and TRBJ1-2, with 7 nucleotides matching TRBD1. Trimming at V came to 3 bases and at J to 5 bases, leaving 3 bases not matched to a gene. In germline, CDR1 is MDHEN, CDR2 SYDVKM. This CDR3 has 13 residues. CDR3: CASSLNRGYGYTF. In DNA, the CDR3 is TGTGCCAGCAGTTTGAACAGGGGTTATGGCTACACCTTC.

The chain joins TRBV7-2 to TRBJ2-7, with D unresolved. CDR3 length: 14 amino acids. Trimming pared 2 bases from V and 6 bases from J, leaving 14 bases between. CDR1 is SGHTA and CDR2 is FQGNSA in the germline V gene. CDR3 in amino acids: CASSLNRGPFEQYF. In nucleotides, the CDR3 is TGTGCCAGCAGCTTAAATCGAGGCCCCTTCGAGCAGTACTTC.

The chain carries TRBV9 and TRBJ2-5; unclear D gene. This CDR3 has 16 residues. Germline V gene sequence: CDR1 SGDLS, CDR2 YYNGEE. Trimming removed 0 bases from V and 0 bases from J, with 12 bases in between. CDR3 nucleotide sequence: TGTGCCAGCAGCGTAGGCCCAGGCGAGTACCAAGAGACCCAGTACTTC. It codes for CASSVGPGEYQETQYF.

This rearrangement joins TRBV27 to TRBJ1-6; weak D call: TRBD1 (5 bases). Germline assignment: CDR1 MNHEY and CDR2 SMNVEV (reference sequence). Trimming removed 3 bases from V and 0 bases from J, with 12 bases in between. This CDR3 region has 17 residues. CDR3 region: CASSLDTSPSYNSPLHF. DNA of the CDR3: TGTGCCAGCAGTTTGGACACTTCCCCCTCCTATAATTCACCCCTCCACTTT.

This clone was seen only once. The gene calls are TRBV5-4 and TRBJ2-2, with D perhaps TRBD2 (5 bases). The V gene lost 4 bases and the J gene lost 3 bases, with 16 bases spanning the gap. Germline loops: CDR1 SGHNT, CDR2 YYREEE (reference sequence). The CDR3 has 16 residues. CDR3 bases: TGTGCCAGCAGCCTAAACCCCGCACTAGACACCGGGGAGCTGTTTTTT. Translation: CASSLNPALDTGELFF.

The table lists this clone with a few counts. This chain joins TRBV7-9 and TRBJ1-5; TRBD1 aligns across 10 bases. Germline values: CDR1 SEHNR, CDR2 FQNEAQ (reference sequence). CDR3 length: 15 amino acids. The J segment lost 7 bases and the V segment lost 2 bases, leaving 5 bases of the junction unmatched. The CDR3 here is CASSLPGTGVQPQHF. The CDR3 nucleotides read TGTGCCAGCAGCTTACCCGGGACAGGGGTCCAGCCCCAGCATTTT.

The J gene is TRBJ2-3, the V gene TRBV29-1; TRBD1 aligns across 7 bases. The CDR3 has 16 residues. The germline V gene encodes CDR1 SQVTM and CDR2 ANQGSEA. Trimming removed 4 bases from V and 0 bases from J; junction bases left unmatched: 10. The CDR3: CSVGGKGAASTDTQYF. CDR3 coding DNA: TGCAGCGTTGGAGGAAAGGGGGCCGCTAGCACAGATACGCAGTATTTT.

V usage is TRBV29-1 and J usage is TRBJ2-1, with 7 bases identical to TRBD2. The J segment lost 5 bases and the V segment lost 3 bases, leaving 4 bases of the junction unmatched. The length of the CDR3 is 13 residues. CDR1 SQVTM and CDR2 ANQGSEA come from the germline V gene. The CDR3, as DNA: TGCAGCGTTGATCTGGCGGGAGACAATGAGCAGTTCTTC. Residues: CSVDLAGDNEQFF.

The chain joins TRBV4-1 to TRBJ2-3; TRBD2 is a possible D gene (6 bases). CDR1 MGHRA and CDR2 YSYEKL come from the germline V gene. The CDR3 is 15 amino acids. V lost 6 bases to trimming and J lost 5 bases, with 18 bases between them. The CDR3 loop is CASRATGLAEDTQYF. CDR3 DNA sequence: TGCGCCAGCAGGGCCACGGGACTGGCAGAAGATACGCAGTATTTT.

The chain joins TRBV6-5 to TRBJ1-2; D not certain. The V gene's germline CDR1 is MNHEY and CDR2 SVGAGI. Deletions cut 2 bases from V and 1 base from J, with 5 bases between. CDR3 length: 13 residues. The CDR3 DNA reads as TGTGCCAGCAGTTACCACAGTAACTATGGCTACACCTTC. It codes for CASSYHSNYGYTF.

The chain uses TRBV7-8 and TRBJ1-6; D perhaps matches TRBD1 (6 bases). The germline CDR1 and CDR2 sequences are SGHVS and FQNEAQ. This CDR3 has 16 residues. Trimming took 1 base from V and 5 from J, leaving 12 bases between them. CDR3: CASSLESTGNNSPLHF. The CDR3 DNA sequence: TGTGCCAGCAGCTTAGAGTCAACAGGGAATAATTCACCCCTCCACTTT.

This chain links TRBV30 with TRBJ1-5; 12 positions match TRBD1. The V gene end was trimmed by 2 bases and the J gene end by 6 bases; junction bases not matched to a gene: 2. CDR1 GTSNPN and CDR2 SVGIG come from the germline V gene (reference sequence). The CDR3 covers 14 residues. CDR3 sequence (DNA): TGTGCCTGGAGTCGGGACAGGGGGCCTCAGCCCCAGCATTTT. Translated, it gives CAWSRDRGPQPQHF.

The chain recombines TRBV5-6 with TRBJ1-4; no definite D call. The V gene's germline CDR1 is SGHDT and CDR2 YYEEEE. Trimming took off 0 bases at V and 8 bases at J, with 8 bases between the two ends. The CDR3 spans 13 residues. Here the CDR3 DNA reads TGTGCCAGCAGCTTGGGAGGGAACGAAAAACTGTTTTTT. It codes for CASSLGGNEKLFF.

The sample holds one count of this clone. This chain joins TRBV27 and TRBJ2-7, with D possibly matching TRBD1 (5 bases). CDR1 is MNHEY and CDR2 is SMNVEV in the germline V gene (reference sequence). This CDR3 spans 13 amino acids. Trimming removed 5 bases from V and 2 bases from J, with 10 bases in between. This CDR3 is CASSIDRTYEQYF. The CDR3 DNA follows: TGTGCCAGCAGTATCGACAGAACCTACGAGCAGTACTTC.

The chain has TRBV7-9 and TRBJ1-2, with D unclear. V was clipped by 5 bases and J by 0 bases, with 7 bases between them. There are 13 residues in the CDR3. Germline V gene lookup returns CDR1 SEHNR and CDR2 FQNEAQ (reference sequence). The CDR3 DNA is TGTGCCAGCAGCCCGGGATCTAACTATGGCTACACCTTC. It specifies CASSPGSNYGYTF.

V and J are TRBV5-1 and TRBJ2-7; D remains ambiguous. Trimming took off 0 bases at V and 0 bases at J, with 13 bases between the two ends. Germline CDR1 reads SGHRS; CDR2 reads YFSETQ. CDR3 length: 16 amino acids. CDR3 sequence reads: CASSLGWLQISYEQYF. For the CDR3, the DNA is TGCGCCAGCAGCTTGGGCTGGCTGCAGATCTCCTACGAGCAGTACTTC.